The 6 T cell receptor beta chains given below trace back to one sample, sequenced in a study of blood T cell repertoires in COVID-19. TCRdb's table, derived via immunoSEQ multiplex PCR, lists solely in-frame clones and lacks some. The table has tens of thousands of clones, roughly 83% seen once. The material sequenced was peripheral blood. Receptors were obtained from a woman aged 80 or older with acute or convalescent COVID-19.

V gene TRBV9 combines with J gene TRBJ2-1; TRBD2 matches at 10 bases. V lost 0 bases and J lost 0; bases outside the gene matches: 3. Germline values: CDR1 SGDLS, CDR2 YYNGEE. This CDR3 contains 17 residues. The CDR3 region has the DNA TGTGCCAGCAGCGTAGTAAGCGGGGGGGCCTCCTACAATGAGCAGTTCTTC. It specifies CASSVVSGGASYNEQFF.

V usage is TRBV11-1 and J usage is TRBJ1-1; tentative D call: TRBD1 (6 bases). Trimming left V 3 bases short and J 5 bases short, with 10 bases between. The CDR3 has 13 amino acids. The germline CDR1 and CDR2 sequences are SGHAT and FQDESV (reference sequence). CDR3 residues: CASSLVGGTEAFF. The CDR3 DNA is TGTGCCAGCAGCTTGGTAGGGGGTACTGAAGCTTTCTTT.

The chain joins TRBV6-1 to TRBJ1-3, with a weak D call TRBD1 (5 bases). This CDR3 is built from 15 residues. CDR1 MNHNS and CDR2 SASEGT come from the germline V gene. V lost 2 bases, J lost 0 bases, and 8 bases lay in between. CDR3: CASSEQGNSGNTIYF. The DNA for the CDR3 is TGTGCCAGCAGTGAACAGGGCAACTCTGGAAACACCATATATTTT.

V is TRBV11-2 and J is TRBJ2-7; tentative D call: TRBD1 (5 bases). From germline, CDR1 is SGHAT and CDR2 FQNNGV. Trimming cost V 0 bases and J 2 bases, with 8 bases left between them. The length of the CDR3 is 14 residues. Here the CDR3 reads CASSLEQGTYEQYF. The DNA for the CDR3 is TGTGCCAGCAGCTTAGAGCAGGGAACCTACGAGCAGTACTTC.

J is TRBJ2-5 and V is TRBV5-1; possibly TRBD1 for D (6 bases). V was trimmed by 4 bases and J by 2 bases, leaving 12 bases between them. There are 14 residues in the CDR3. Germline V gene data show CDR1 as SGHRS and CDR2 as YFSETQ. For the CDR3, the DNA is TGCGCCAGCAGCCCGGACAGAACGCAAGAGACCCAGTACTTC. Translating it yields CASSPDRTQETQYF.

The chain uses TRBV11-2 and TRBJ2-5; D may be TRBD2 (6 bases). Trimming took 1 base from V and 0 from J, leaving 6 bases between them. Germline lookup yields CDR1 SGHAT and CDR2 FQNNGV. The CDR3 is 14 residues long. The CDR3 sequence is CASSLGTNQETQYF. The CDR3 coding sequence is TGTGCCAGCAGCTTAGGGACTAACCAAGAGACCCAGTACTTC.